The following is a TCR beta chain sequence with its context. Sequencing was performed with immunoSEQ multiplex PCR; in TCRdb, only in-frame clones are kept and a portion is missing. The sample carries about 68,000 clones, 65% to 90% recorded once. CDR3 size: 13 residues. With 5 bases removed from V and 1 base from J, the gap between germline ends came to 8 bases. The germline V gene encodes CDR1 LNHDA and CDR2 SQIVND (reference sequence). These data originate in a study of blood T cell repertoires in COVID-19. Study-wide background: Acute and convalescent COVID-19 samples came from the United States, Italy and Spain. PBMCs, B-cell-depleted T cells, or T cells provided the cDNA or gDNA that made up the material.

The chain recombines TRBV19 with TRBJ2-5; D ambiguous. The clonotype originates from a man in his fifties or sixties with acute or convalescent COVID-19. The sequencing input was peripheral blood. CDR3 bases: TGTGCCAGTAGTGGGCCAGGCCAAGAGACCCAGTACTTC. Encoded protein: CASSGPGQETQYF.